The clone carrying this TCR beta chain was observed a handful of times. Mismatch with germline at one junction end may stem from a read error. This CDR3 has 16 residues. Germline V gene lookup returns CDR1 MDHEN and CDR2 SYDVKM. Total RNA (about 500 ng) served as template for TCR beta cDNA synthesis primed by a constant-region primer. Library construction for TCR beta comprised three nested multiplex PCR rounds performed with slightly modified ARM-PCR. Running ten to eleven cycles apiece, the first two PCR rounds relied on TRBV1-TRBV30 forward primers together with a C-beta reverse primer. TCRdb reprocessed the multiplex PCR reads via MiXCR and lists one record per CDR3 protein. The sample includes 300,000 to 400,000 distinct CDR3 sequences, 65% of them seen just once. Germline DNA was extracted too, while blood RNA derived from unsorted whole blood. The record originates from a study of tumor-infiltrating lymphocytes in primary liver carcinoma.

This receptor was taken from a man aged 40-55 years with primary liver carcinoma and hepatitis B virus infection. The J gene is TRBJ2-7, the V gene TRBV28, with 10 bases that match TRBD1. Sequencing input: peripheral blood. CDR3 sequence: CASSSSGTGVSYEQYF. The CDR3 bases are TGTGCCAGCAGCTCTTCGGGGACAGGGGTCTCCTATGAGCAGTACTTC. Complete variable domain (other parts from reference TRBV28 and TRBJ2-7): DVKVTQSSRYLVKRTGEKVFLECVQDMDHENMFWYRQDPGLGLRLIYFSYDVKMKEKGDIPEGYSVSREKKERFSLILESASTNQTSMYLCASSSSGTGVSYEQYFGPGTRLTVT.